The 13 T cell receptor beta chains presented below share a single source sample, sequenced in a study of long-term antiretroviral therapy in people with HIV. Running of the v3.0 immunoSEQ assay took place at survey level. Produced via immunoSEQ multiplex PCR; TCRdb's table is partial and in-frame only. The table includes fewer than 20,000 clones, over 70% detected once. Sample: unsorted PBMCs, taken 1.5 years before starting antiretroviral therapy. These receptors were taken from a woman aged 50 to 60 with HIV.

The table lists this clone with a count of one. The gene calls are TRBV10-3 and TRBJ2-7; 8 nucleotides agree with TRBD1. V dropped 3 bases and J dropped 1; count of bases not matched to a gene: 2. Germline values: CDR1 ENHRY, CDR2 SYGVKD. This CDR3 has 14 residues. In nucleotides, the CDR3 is TGTGCCATCAGTGAACGGACAGGGTCCTACGAGCAGTACGTC. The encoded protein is CAISERTGSYEQYV.

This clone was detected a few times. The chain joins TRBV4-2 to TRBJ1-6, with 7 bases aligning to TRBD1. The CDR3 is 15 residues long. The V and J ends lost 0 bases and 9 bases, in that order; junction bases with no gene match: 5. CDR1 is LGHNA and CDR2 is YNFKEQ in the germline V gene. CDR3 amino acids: CASSQDGKGASPLHF. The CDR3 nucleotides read TGTGCCAGCAGCCAAGATGGAAAGGGGGCTTCACCCCTCCACTTT.

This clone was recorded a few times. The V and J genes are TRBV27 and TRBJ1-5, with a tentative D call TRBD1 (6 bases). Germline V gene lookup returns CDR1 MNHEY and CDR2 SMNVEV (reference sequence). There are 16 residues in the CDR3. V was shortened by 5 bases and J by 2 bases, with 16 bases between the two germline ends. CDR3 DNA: TGTGCCAGCAGTCCTCTACAGGGAGGCGGCAATCAGCCCCAGCATTTT. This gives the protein CASSPLQGGGNQPQHF.

CDR3 sequence: CASSPGVAGPGNEQFF. CDR3 nucleotide sequence: TGTGCCAGCTCACCGGGGGTCGCGGGGCCGGGGAATGAGCAGTTCTTC. The chain employs TRBV18 and TRBJ2-1; weak D call: TRBD2 (6 bases). Trimming took 3 bases from V and 7 from J, leaving 19 bases between them. Germline assignment: CDR1 KGHSH and CDR2 LQKENI. This CDR3 is 16 amino acids long.

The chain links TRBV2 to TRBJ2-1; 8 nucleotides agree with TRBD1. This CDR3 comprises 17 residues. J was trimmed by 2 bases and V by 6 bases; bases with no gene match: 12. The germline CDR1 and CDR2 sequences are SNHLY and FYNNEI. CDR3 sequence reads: CASSYPLGGQAYNEQFF. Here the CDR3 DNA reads TGTGCCAGCAGCTACCCTCTTGGGGGACAGGCCTACAATGAGCAGTTCTTC.

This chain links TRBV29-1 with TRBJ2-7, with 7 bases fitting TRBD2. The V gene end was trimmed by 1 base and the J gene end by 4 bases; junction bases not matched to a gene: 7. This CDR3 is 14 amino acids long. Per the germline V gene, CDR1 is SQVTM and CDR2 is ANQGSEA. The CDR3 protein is CSVEAYGEGYEQYF. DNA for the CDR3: TGCAGCGTTGAAGCTTACGGGGAGGGTTACGAGCAGTACTTC.

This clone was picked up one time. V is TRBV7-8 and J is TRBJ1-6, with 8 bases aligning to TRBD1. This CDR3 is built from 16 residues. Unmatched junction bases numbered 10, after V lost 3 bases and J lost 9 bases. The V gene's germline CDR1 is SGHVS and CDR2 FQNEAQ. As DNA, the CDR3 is TGTGCCAGCAGCTTGGGCCAGCAGGGGGCCAGTTCACCCCTCCACTTT. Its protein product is CASSLGQQGASSPLHF.

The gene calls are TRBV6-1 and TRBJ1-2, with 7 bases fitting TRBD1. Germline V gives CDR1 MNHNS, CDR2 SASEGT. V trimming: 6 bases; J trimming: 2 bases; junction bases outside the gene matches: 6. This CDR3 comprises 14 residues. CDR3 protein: CASRVGQFNYGYTF. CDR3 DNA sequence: TGTGCCAGCAGAGTGGGACAGTTCAACTATGGCTACACCTTC.

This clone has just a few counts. The CDR3 coding sequence is TGTGCCAGCAGCCACCGAAGGGGGCAAGTCGGCACAGATACGCAGTATTTT. It translates to CASSHRRGQVGTDTQYF. This sequence joins TRBV11-3 and TRBJ2-3, with 7 bases fitting TRBD1. CDR3 length: 17 amino acids. Germline-derived CDR1 and CDR2 are SGHNT and YENEEA. V trimming: 5 bases; J trimming: 1 base; junction bases outside the gene matches: 12.

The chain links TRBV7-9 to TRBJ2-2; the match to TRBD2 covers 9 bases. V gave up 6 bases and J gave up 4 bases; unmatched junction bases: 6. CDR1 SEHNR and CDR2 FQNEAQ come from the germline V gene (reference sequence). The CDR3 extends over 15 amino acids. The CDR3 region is CASRPGTSLTGELFF. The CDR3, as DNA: TGTGCCAGCAGACCCGGGACTAGCCTCACCGGGGAGCTGTTTTTT.

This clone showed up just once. This CDR3 is CASSFGYTRGPGNTIYF. The CDR3 bases are TGTGCCAGCAGCTTTGGGTATACCAGGGGGCCCGGAAACACCATATATTTT. The chain has TRBV7-2 and TRBJ1-3; 8 bases map to TRBD1. Germline V gene sequence: CDR1 SGHTA, CDR2 FQGNSA. The J segment lost 4 bases and the V segment lost 3 bases, leaving 11 bases of the junction unmatched. CDR3 length: 17 residues.

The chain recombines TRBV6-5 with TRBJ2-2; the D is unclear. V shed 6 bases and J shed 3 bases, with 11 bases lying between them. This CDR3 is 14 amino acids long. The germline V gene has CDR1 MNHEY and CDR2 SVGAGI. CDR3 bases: TGTGCCAGCAGAGCCATAGACTACACCGGGGAGCTGTTTTTT. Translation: CASRAIDYTGELFF.

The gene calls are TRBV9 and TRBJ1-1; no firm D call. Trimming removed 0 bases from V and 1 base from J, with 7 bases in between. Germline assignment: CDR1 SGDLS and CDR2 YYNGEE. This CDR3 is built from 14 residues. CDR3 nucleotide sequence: TGTGCCAGCAGCGTAGCAGTATCGAACACTGAAGCTTTCTTT. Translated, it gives CASSVAVSNTEAFF.